This section outlines one T cell receptor (beta chain) sequence together with its context. Its specificity is unknown. With 60 Vbeta and 13 Jbeta primers, the PCR was carried out. Sequenced by immunoSEQ multiplex PCR; TCRdb stores in-frame clones only, minus some. The sample holds about 110,000 clones, around three quarters seen once. The data stem from a study of cytomegalovirus exposure and HLA in healthy donors. Broader study findings: The investigators catalogued 164 TCR beta chains as cytomegalovirus-associated.

This CDR3 comprises 16 residues. Germline-derived CDR1 and CDR2 are SEHNR and FQNEAQ (reference sequence). Trimming removed 1 base at V and 2 bases at J, with 14 bases between. The chain uses TRBV7-9 and TRBJ2-5, with D perhaps TRBD1 (5 bases). The sample taken for sequencing was PBMCs. The TCR comes from a man in his thirties or forties in good health and CMV-seropositive. Here the CDR3 reads CASSLVGQGHQETQYF. CDR3 nucleotides: TGTGCCAGCAGCTTAGTCGGGCAGGGTCATCAAGAGACCCAGTACTTC.